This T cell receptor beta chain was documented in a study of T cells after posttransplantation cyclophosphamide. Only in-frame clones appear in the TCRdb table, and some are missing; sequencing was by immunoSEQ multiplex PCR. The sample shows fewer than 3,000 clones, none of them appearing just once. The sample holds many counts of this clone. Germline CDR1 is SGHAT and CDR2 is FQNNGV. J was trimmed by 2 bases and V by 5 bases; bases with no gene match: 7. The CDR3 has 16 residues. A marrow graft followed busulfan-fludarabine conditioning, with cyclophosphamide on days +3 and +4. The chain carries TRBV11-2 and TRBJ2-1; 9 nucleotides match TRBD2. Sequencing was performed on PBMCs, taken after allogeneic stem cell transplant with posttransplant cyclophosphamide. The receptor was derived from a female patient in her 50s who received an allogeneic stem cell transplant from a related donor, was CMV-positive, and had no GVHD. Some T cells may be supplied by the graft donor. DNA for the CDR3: TGTGCCAGCAGCCCGCGACTAGCGGTCGCCTACAATGAGCAGTTCTTC. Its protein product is CASSPRLAVAYNEQFF.